The 13 T cell receptor beta chains in this list originate from one sample, sequenced in a study of blood T cell repertoires in COVID-19. Generated by immunoSEQ multiplex PCR, the TCRdb table keeps only in-frame clones and is missing some. The sample yields hundreds of thousands of clones, approximately 84% seen once. Sequenced material: PBMCs or T cells enriched from blood (not recorded which). These receptors came from a woman aged 30 to 39 who had recovered from COVID-19.

The J gene is TRBJ2-2, the V gene TRBV10-3; TRBD1 is a possible D gene (6 bases). This CDR3 comprises 17 residues. V was pared by 6 bases and J by 2 bases, with 19 bases between. The germline gives CDR1 ENHRY, CDR2 SYGVKD. CDR3 protein: CAISGEGHTLNTGELFF. In DNA form, the CDR3 reads TGTGCCATCAGCGGTGAGGGACATACCTTAAACACCGGGGAGCTGTTTTTT.

J is TRBJ2-5 and V is TRBV19, with 10 bases identical to TRBD2. Germline CDR1 LNHDA, CDR2 SQIVND (reference sequence). With V trimmed by 5 bases and J by 2 bases, 5 bases remained unmatched. The CDR3 covers 15 residues. CDR3 nucleotides: TGTGCCAGTAGTCCGGGACTAGCGAAACAAGAGACCCAGTACTTC. Amino acid sequence: CASSPGLAKQETQYF.

This sequence joins TRBV3-1 (or the pseudogene TRBV3-2) and TRBJ1-6; D unclear. The length of the CDR3 is 15 residues. V was pared by 0 bases and J by 7 bases, with 10 bases between. Germline V gene sequence: CDR1 LGHDT, CDR2 YNNKEL (reference sequence). CDR3 in DNA: TGTGCCAGCAGCCAAGATGTCGTAGCCAATTCACCCCTCCACTTT. It is translated as CASSQDVVANSPLHF.

This sequence joins TRBV30 and TRBJ1-2; TRBD1 agrees at 8 bases. J was trimmed by 4 bases and V by 3 bases; bases with no gene match: 4. Germline assignment: CDR1 GTSNPN and CDR2 SVGIG (reference sequence). The CDR3 is made up of 13 amino acids. CDR3 in amino acids: CAWSPGTGYGYTF. The CDR3 DNA sequence: TGTGCCTGGAGCCCCGGGACAGGCTATGGCTACACCTTC.

The CDR3 coding sequence is TGTGCCAGTAGGTCCGGGACAGATAATTCACCCCTCCACTTT. It is translated as CASRSGTDNSPLHF. This chain connects TRBV19 to TRBJ1-6, with 7 bases fitting TRBD1. Germline V gene data show CDR1 as LNHDA and CDR2 as SQIVND (reference sequence). V was pared by 6 bases and J by 5 bases, with 4 bases of the junction left unmatched. The CDR3 spans 14 residues.

CDR3 residues: CASSLGQGGLRVEQYF. In DNA, the CDR3 is TGTGCCAGCAGCTTAGGGCAGGGGGGTCTTCGGGTCGAGCAGTACTTC. The chain combines TRBV7-9 with TRBJ2-7, with D tentatively TRBD1 (7 bases). The length of the CDR3 is 16 residues. Trimming took off 1 base at V and 6 bases at J, with 19 bases between the two ends. CDR1 is SEHNR, CDR2 FQNEAQ, per germline (reference sequence).

The chain employs TRBV6-5 and TRBJ1-1; weak D call: TRBD1 (5 bases). CDR3 size: 15 residues. V lost 6 bases, J lost 0 bases, and 14 bases lay in between. Germline lookup yields CDR1 MNHEY and CDR2 SVGAGI. The CDR3 reads CASRTSGLMNTEAFF. The CDR3 DNA reads as TGTGCCAGCAGGACATCAGGGTTGATGAACACTGAAGCTTTCTTT.

The V and J genes are TRBV18 and TRBJ2-5; D unresolved. Germline loops: CDR1 KGHSH, CDR2 LQKENI. With 3 bases removed from V and 5 bases from J, the gap between germline ends came to 16 bases. The CDR3 has 15 amino acids. The CDR3 is CASSPRSSSFETQYF. The CDR3 DNA reads as TGTGCCAGCTCACCCCGGTCTTCGTCCTTTGAGACCCAGTACTTC.

V and J are TRBV24-1 and TRBJ2-3; TRBD2 agrees at 10 bases. Germline CDR1 KGHDR, CDR2 SFDVKD. The CDR3 consists of 16 residues. The V and J ends lost 4 bases and 5 bases, in that order; junction bases with no gene match: 8. This CDR3 is CATSDTSGGAGDTQYF. The CDR3 bases are TGTGCCACCAGTGACACCAGCGGGGGGGCAGGAGATACGCAGTATTTT.

The genes are TRBV2 and TRBJ1-2, with D tentatively TRBD1 (6 bases). Germline V gene lookup returns CDR1 SNHLY and CDR2 FYNNEI. Trimming stripped 2 bases from V and 1 base from J, with 14 bases between. The CDR3 is made up of 16 amino acids. The CDR3: CASSERGHNNNYGYTF. The CDR3 bases are TGTGCCAGCAGTGAAAGGGGACATAACAATAACTATGGCTACACCTTC.

The genes are TRBV28 and TRBJ2-1; the match to TRBD2 covers 8 bases. The CDR3 sequence is 15 residues long. V lost 3 bases to trimming and J lost 6 bases; unmatched junction nucleotides: 7. Germline V gene sequence: CDR1 MDHEN, CDR2 SYDVKM. The CDR3 protein is CASSFGREALNEQFF. The CDR3 DNA follows: TGTGCCAGCAGTTTCGGGCGGGAGGCCCTCAATGAGCAGTTCTTC.

The V gene is TRBV27, the J gene TRBJ2-5; 7 bases agree with TRBD1. CDR1 and CDR2 (germline): MNHEY, SMNVEV (reference sequence). The CDR3 contains 17 residues. V trimming: 1 base; J trimming: 4 bases; junction bases outside the gene matches: 12. CDR3 nucleotides: TGTGCCAGCAGTTTATTTCCAGGGGGACCCTTGGGAGAGACCCAGTACTTC. Translating it yields CASSLFPGGPLGETQYF.

The V and J genes are TRBV28 and TRBJ1-5; D is unresolved. V was shortened by 3 bases and J by 3 bases, with 15 bases between the two germline ends. This CDR3 contains 16 residues. Germline assignment: CDR1 MDHEN and CDR2 SYDVKM. CDR3 sequence: CASSFPSREDNQPQHF. The DNA for the CDR3 is TGTGCCAGCAGTTTTCCGAGTCGGGAAGACAATCAGCCCCAGCATTTT.